These 2 T cell receptor beta chains originate from one sample sequenced in a study of blood T cell repertoires in COVID-19. TCRdb's copy holds only in-frame clones and misses some; the assay was immunoSEQ multiplex PCR. This sample has some 200,000 clones, with around 82% found just once. The sequenced sample was peripheral blood. The receptors originated from a woman aged 25 to 39 who had recovered from COVID-19.

V is TRBV3-1 (or the pseudogene TRBV3-2) and J is TRBJ2-1, with 14 bases that match TRBD2. CDR3 size: 20 residues. Per the germline V gene, CDR1 is LGHDT and CDR2 is YNNKEL (reference sequence). Trimming cost V 4 bases and J 3 bases; bases outside gene matches: 14. The CDR3 bases are TGTGCCAGCAGCCTACCCCCGGGACTAGCGGGAGTGGGACGCTACAATGAGCAGTTCTTC. Its protein product is CASSLPPGLAGVGRYNEQFF.

This chain uses TRBV10-3 with TRBJ2-6; 11 bases are a match to TRBD1. Losses at the gene ends were 6 bases for V and 1 base for J; bases not matched to a gene: 2. CDR1 is ENHRY and CDR2 is SYGVKD in the germline V gene. The CDR3 sequence is 16 residues long. The CDR3 spells CAIRDRGQSGANVLTF. The CDR3 region has the DNA TGTGCCATCAGGGACAGGGGGCAATCTGGGGCCAACGTCCTGACTTTC.